Listed here are 17 T cell receptor beta chains from one sample, sequenced in a study of STAT5B mutations in CD4+ large granular lymphocyte leukemia. Assay: immunoSEQ multiplex PCR; the TCRdb copy retains only in-frame clones and omits some. The sample lists around 9,000 clones, about 80% seen once, with just under 70% in the top ten. The sample comprised PBMCs. All receptors come from a man between 60 and 75 years old with CD4+ T-cell large granular lymphocyte leukemia.

This clone appeared a few times. The rearrangement joins TRBV6-5 to TRBJ1-5; D gene ambiguous. The germline gives CDR1 MNHEY, CDR2 SVGAGI. V dropped 6 bases and J dropped 1 base, with 10 bases sitting between them. The CDR3 is 14 residues long. CDR3 bases: TGTGCCAGCAGCGGCAGGACCAGCAATCAGCCCCAGCATTTT. Protein product: CASSGRTSNQPQHF.

J is TRBJ2-2 and V is TRBV29-1; 11 positions match TRBD1. The CDR3 is 15 amino acids. The germline CDR1 and CDR2 sequences are SQVTM and ANQGSEA. J lost 0 bases, V lost 6 bases, and 3 bases had no gene match. CDR3: CSVWGQGANTGELFF. CDR3 coding DNA: TGCAGCGTGTGGGGACAGGGGGCGAACACCGGGGAGCTGTTTTTT.

This rearrangement joins TRBV25-1 to TRBJ2-6; TRBD1 might be the D (5 bases). The CDR3 has 18 residues. Deletions cut 5 bases from V and 5 bases from J, with 22 bases between. CDR1 and CDR2 from the germline V gene are MGHDK and SYGVNS. The CDR3 DNA sequence: TGTGCCAGCAGTTTTCATGTAACTGGACAAAGTCGGGCCAACGTCCTGACTTTC. Its translation is CASSFHVTGQSRANVLTF.

The rearrangement links TRBV7-9 to TRBJ1-1; D remains ambiguous. This CDR3 spans 15 amino acids. V was shortened by 1 base and J by 4 bases, with 13 bases between the two germline ends. Germline V gene sequence: CDR1 SEHNR, CDR2 FQNEAQ (reference sequence). The CDR3 DNA reads TGTGCCAGCAGCTTAGTCTCGGGCCCGAGCACTGAAGCTTTCTTT. Its protein product is CASSLVSGPSTEAFF. Complete variable domain (other parts from reference TRBV7-9 and TRBJ1-1): DTGVSQNPRHKITKRGQNVTFRCDPISEHNRLYWYRQTLGQGPEFLTYFQNEAQLEKSRLLSDRFSAERPKGSFSTLEIQRTEQGDSAMYLCASSLVSGPSTEAFFGQGTRLTVV.

The gene calls are TRBV7-3 and TRBJ2-2; 7 bases are a match to TRBD2. CDR1 and CDR2 from the germline V gene are SGHTA and FQGTGA. Germline trimming cut 5 bases from V and 4 bases from J; bases unmatched to any gene: 4. This CDR3 has 14 amino acids. The CDR3 sequence: CASSPGLPTGELFF. CDR3 DNA sequence: TGTGCCAGCAGCCCGGGACTACCCACCGGGGAGCTGTTTTTT.

The chain has TRBV25-1 and TRBJ2-1; 9 bases are a match to TRBD2. CDR1 and CDR2 from the germline V gene are MGHDK and SYGVNS. The length of the CDR3 is 17 residues. Trimming at V came to 1 base and at J to 5 bases, leaving 9 bases not matched to a gene. This CDR3 reads CASSESFSGRLHNEQFF. In nucleotides, the CDR3 is TGTGCCAGCAGTGAATCATTTAGCGGGAGACTACACAATGAGCAGTTCTTC. Looking up the rest from reference TRBV25-1 and TRBJ2-1 gives the full variable domain: EADIYQTPRYLVIGTGKKITLECSQTMGHDKMYWYQQDPGMELHLIHYSYGVNSTEKGDLSSESTVSRIRTEHFPLTLESARPSHTSQYLCASSESFSGRLHNEQFFGPGTRLTVL.

This sequence joins TRBV7-2 and TRBJ2-1; 13 bases line up with TRBD2. This CDR3 is 18 amino acids long. V shed 5 bases, J shed 9 bases, and the junction held 16 bases outside the gene matches. The V gene's germline CDR1 is SGHTA and CDR2 FQGNSA. The CDR3 region has the DNA TGTGCCAGCAGCCTCCGGACTAGCGGGAGCGCAAAGCACGCTGAGCAGTTCTTC. Protein: CASSLRTSGSAKHAEQFF.

V is TRBV11-2 and J is TRBJ1-2; D is perhaps TRBD1 (6 bases). V was trimmed by 0 bases and J by 8 bases, leaving 16 bases between them. The CDR3 is 15 amino acids. Germline CDR1 SGHAT, CDR2 FQNNGV. This chain's CDR3 is CASSLDGQFEAGYTF. As DNA, the CDR3 is TGTGCCAGCAGCTTAGATGGACAGTTTGAGGCCGGCTACACCTTC.

V gene TRBV28 combines with J gene TRBJ1-2, with 7 bases aligning to TRBD1. CDR1 is MDHEN and CDR2 is SYDVKM in the germline V gene. This CDR3 is 11 amino acids long. Germline trimming cut 10 bases from V and 9 bases from J; bases unmatched to any gene: 8. CDR3 nucleotides: TGTGCCACGGTGGGACAGCTCAGCTACACCTTC. It translates to CATVGQLSYTF.

This clone was detected once. The J gene is TRBJ2-3, the V gene TRBV29-1, with 8 bases fitting TRBD2. CDR3 length: 15 residues. Germline values: CDR1 SQVTM, CDR2 ANQGSEA. Germline trimming cut 0 bases from V and 4 bases from J; bases unmatched to any gene: 6. For the CDR3, the DNA is TGCAGCGTTGAAGATCAGCGGGAGTATCCAGATACGCAGTATTTT. Encoded protein: CSVEDQREYPDTQYF.

This sequence joins TRBV28 and TRBJ2-7; D gene ambiguous. CDR1 and CDR2 from the germline V gene are MDHEN and SYDVKM. The V gene lost 5 bases and the J gene lost 3 bases, with 20 bases spanning the gap. The CDR3 loop spans 16 amino acids. The CDR3 protein is CASSPPYYKAIYEQYF. CDR3 in DNA: TGTGCCAGCAGTCCCCCGTATTACAAGGCAATCTACGAGCAGTACTTC.

Here the CDR3 reads CASRELAGGDTGELFF. Here the CDR3 DNA reads TGTGCCAGTAGGGAACTAGCGGGAGGCGACACCGGGGAGCTGTTTTTT. The rearrangement uses TRBV19 and TRBJ2-2, with TRBD2 matching over 12 bases. Germline CDR1 LNHDA, CDR2 SQIVND (reference sequence). The CDR3 contains 16 residues. Trimming cost V 6 bases and J 3 bases; bases outside gene matches: 5.

The chain has TRBV7-3 and TRBJ2-1; TRBD2 agrees at 9 bases. Germline CDR1 is SGHTA and CDR2 is FQGTGA. CDR3 length equals 16 residues. Trimming cost V 4 bases and J 7 bases; bases outside gene matches: 11. The CDR3 reads CASSSKGLASQNEQFF. The CDR3 DNA reads as TGTGCCAGCAGCTCAAAGGGACTAGCAAGTCAAAATGAGCAGTTCTTC.

The J gene is TRBJ1-1, the V gene TRBV18; possibly TRBD1 for D (5 bases). CDR1 is KGHSH, CDR2 LQKENI, per germline. The ends were cut back, 0 bases at V and 11 bases at J, with 22 bases in the middle. The CDR3 totals 16 residues. CDR3 sequence: CASSPPRGRGPMGAFF. In nucleotides, the CDR3 is TGTGCCAGCTCACCACCTCGGGGGAGAGGCCCCATGGGCGCTTTCTTT. The variable domain in full, completed from reference TRBV18 and TRBJ1-1, reads NAGVMQNPRHLVRRRGQEARLRCSPMKGHSHVYWYRQLPEEGLKFMVYLQKENIIDESGMPKERFSAEFPKEGPSILRIQQVVRGDSAAYFCASSPPRGRGPMGAFFGQGTRLTVV.

Here the CDR3 DNA reads TGCAGCGTTGAAGAAGGGAGAGCTACCCAGTACTTC. This gives the protein CSVEEGRATQYF. The chain links TRBV29-1 to TRBJ2-5; TRBD2 might be the D (5 bases). V lost 0 bases and J lost 8, with 10 bases in between. Germline V gene data show CDR1 as SQVTM and CDR2 as ANQGSEA. The CDR3 covers 12 residues.

The chain carries TRBV4-2 and TRBJ1-2; D is unresolved. With 3 bases removed from V and 8 bases from J, the gap between germline ends came to 13 bases. Germline CDR1 is LGHNA and CDR2 is YNFKEQ. The length of the CDR3 is 13 residues. This CDR3 is CASSQMVRLGYTF. The CDR3 DNA reads TGTGCCAGCAGCCAGATGGTCAGGCTCGGCTACACCTTC.

The V and J genes are TRBV6-1 and TRBJ1-5, with TRBD1 as a possible D gene (5 bases). This CDR3 is built from 14 residues. Trimming shortened V by 3 bases and J by 6 bases, and 12 bases separated the two germline ends. Per germline, CDR1 MNHNS and CDR2 SASEGT. The CDR3 sequence is CASSDRVEGQPQHF. As DNA, the CDR3 is TGTGCCAGCAGTGACAGGGTAGAGGGTCAGCCCCAGCATTTT.